The clone carrying this TCR beta chain was seen just once. Antigen unknown. This sample stems from a study of cytomegalovirus exposure and HLA in healthy donors. This CDR3 is 14 amino acids long. Germline V gene sequence: CDR1 SGHTA, CDR2 FQGNSA. V shed 4 bases, J shed 6 bases, and the junction held 9 bases outside the gene matches. General observations from the study: Specific recognition of CMV antigens was confirmed in vitro for a few chains (all CMV-associated).

PCR primers comprised 60 Vbeta and 13 Jbeta primers. Clones were sequenced by immunoSEQ multiplex PCR, and TCRdb holds only the in-frame ones, with some missing. The sample holds some 170,000 clones, about 77% seen once. The sample was PBMCs. The chain combines TRBV7-2 with TRBJ2-7, with 7 bases lining up with TRBD2. The receptor comes from a female donor in good health and CMV-seronegative. The CDR3 sequence is CASSYNLAGGEQYF. CDR3 bases: TGTGCCAGCAGCTACAACTTAGCGGGTGGCGAGCAGTACTTC.